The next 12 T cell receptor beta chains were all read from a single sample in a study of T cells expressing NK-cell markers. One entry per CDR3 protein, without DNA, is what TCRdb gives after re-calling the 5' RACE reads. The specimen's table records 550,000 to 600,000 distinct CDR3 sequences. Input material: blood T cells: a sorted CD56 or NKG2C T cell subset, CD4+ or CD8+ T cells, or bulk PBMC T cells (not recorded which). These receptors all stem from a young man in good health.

The CDR3 loop reads CASSLGPQGTSSYEQYF. The V gene is TRBV7-9, the J gene TRBJ2-7; TCRdb's D call of TRBD1 is untestable without DNA. The CDR3 has 17 residues. The germline V gene has CDR1 SEHNR and CDR2 FQNEAQ (reference sequence).

CDR3 region: CASSRAGQSYGYTF. The genes are TRBV13 and TRBJ1-2; TCRdb's assignment of TRBD1 cannot be checked, as there is no DNA. The CDR3 runs 14 residues. Looked up from germline, CDR1 is PRHDT and CDR2 is FYEKMQ (reference sequence).

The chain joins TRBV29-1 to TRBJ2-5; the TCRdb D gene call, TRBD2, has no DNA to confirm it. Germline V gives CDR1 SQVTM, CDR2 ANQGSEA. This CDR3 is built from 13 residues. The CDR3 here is CSVGLVVQETQYF.

The CDR3 region is CASSSTGRPNYGYTF. The chain combines TRBV27 with TRBJ1-2; TCRdb returns TRBD1, unconfirmable since there is no DNA. CDR3 length: 15 amino acids. Per the germline V gene, CDR1 is MNHEY and CDR2 is SMNVEV (reference sequence).

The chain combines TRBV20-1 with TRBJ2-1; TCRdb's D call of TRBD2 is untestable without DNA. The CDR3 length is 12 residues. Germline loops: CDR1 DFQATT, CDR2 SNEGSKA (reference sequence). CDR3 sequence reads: CSARNGGAEQFF.

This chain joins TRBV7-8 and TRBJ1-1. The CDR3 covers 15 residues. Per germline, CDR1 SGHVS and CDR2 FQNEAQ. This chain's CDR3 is CASSDRLVVNTEAFF.

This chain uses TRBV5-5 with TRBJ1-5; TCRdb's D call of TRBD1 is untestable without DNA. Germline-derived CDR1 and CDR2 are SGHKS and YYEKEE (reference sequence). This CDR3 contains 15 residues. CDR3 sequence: CASSWLGGQIESQHF. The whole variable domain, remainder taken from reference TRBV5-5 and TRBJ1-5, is DAGVTQSPTHLIKTRGQQVTLRCSPISGHKSVSWYQQVLGQGPQFIFQYYEKEERGRGNFPDRFSARQFPNYSSELNVNALLLGDSALYLCASSWLGGQIESQHFGDGTRLSIL.

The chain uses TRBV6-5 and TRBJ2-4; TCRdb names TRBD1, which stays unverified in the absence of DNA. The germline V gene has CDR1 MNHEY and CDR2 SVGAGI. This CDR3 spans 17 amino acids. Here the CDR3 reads CASSLRQGITAKNIQYF.

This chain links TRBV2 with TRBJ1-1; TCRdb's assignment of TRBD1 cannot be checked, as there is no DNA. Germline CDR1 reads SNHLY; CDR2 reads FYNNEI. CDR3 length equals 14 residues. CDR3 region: CASLVTGSNTEAFF.

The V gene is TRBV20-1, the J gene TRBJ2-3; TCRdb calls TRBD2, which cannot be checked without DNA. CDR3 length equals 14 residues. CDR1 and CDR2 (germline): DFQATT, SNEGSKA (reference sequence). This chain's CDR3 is CSASTSGGVDTQYF.

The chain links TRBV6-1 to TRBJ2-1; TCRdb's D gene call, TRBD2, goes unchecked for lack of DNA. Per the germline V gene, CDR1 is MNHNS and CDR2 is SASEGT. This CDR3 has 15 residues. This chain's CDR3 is CATRNSGRAYNEQFF.

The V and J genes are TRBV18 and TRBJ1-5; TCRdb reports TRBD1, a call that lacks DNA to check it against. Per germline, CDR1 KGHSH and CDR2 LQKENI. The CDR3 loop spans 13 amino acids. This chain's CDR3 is CASSPGALQPQHF. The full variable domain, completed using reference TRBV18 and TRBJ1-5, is NAGVMQNPRHLVRRRGQEARLRCSPMKGHSHVYWYRQLPEEGLKFMVYLQKENIIDESGMPKERFSAEFPKEGPSILRIQQVVRGDSAAYFCASSPGALQPQHFGDGTRLSIL.